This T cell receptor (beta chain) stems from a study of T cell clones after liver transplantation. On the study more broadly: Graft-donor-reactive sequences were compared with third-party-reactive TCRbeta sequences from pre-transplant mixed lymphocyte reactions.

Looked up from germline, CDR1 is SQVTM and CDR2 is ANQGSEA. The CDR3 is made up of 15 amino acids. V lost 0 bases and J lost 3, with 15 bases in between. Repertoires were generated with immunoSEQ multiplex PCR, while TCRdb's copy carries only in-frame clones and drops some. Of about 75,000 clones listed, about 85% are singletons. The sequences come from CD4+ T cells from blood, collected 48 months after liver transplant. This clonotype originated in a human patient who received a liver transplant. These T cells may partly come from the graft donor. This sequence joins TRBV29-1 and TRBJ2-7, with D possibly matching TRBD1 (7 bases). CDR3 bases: TGCAGCGTTGAAGATATGACAGGGAGGAACTACGAGCAGTACTTC. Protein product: CSVEDMTGRNYEQYF.